This T cell receptor beta chain was retrieved from a study of blood T cell repertoires in COVID-19. About the research overall: PBMCs, B-cell-depleted T cells, or T cells were the source of the cDNA or gDNA that made up the material.

The V gene end was trimmed by 4 bases and the J gene end by 2 bases; junction bases not matched to a gene: 3. There are 15 residues in the CDR3. Germline V gives CDR1 MGHDK, CDR2 SYGVNS. Clones were read by immunoSEQ multiplex PCR, and TCRdb kept only the in-frame ones, dropping some. The table has about 260,000 clones, 70% to 85% seen once; the top ten hold 1.5% to 2%. J is TRBJ1-5 and V is TRBV25-1; 9 bases are a match to TRBD1. Sequencing was carried out using peripheral blood. The receptor's source is an elderly woman with acute or convalescent COVID-19. In nucleotides, the CDR3 is TGTGCCAGCAGTGGGGGACAGGGTGGCAATCAGCCCCAGCATTTT. Amino acid sequence: CASSGGQGGNQPQHF.